The 18 T cell receptor beta chains below all came from one sample that was sequenced in a study of T cells after yellow fever vaccination. MiXCR, applied by TCRdb to the 5' RACE reads, yields one record per CDR3 protein. Seen here are about 340,000 distinct CDR3 sequences, 8.7% observed once, and the top ten hold 15% to 20%. The sample here was PBMCs, taken on the day of the first yellow fever vaccination. These receptors were collected from a man between 18 and 29 years old who received the YFV17D yellow fever vaccine.

This rearrangement joins TRBV5-6 to TRBJ2-1; the D is unclear. V was clipped by 4 bases and J by 0 bases, with 11 bases between them. The CDR3 is 15 amino acids. Germline loops: CDR1 SGHDT, CDR2 YYEEEE. CDR3 loop: CASSPEYVSYNEQFF. CDR3 DNA: TGTGCCAGCAGCCCGGAGTACGTCTCCTACAATGAGCAGTTCTTC.

This clonotype was seen more than once but under ten times. This chain uses TRBV5-1 with TRBJ1-3, with a weak D call TRBD1 (5 bases). Germline V gene lookup returns CDR1 SGHRS and CDR2 YFSETQ. The germline V and J ends were trimmed by 0 bases and 0 bases, with 10 bases remaining between them. The length of the CDR3 is 16 residues. The CDR3 spells CASSLGGPTSGNTIYF. The CDR3 DNA follows: TGCGCCAGCAGCTTGGGGGGACCGACCTCTGGAAACACCATATATTTT. The whole variable domain, filled in from reference TRBV5-1 and TRBJ1-3, reads KAGVTQTPRYLIKTRGQQVTLSCSPISGHRSVSWYQQTPGQGLQFLFEYFSETQRNKGNFPGRFSGRQFSNSRSEMNVSTLELGDSALYLCASSLGGPTSGNTIYFGEGSWLTVV.

The chain has TRBV3-1 and TRBJ1-2, with D hard to call. The germline V gene has CDR1 LGHDT and CDR2 YNNKEL (reference sequence). The CDR3 contains 14 residues. Between the trimmed V and J ends, which lost 0 bases and 5 bases, there was a span of 10 bases. The CDR3 nucleotides read TGTGCCAGCAGCCAAGATCAATGGCGTTATGGCTACACCTTC. Protein product: CASSQDQWRYGYTF.

J is TRBJ1-1 and V is TRBV2; the match to TRBD1 covers 9 bases. The V and J ends lost 5 bases and 5 bases, in that order; junction bases with no gene match: 6. CDR3 length: 14 residues. Per germline, CDR1 SNHLY and CDR2 FYNNEI. The CDR3 loop reads CASSSTGGETEAFF. In DNA form, the CDR3 reads TGTGCCAGCAGTTCAACAGGGGGCGAGACTGAAGCTTTCTTT.

This clonotype was observed many times. Here the CDR3 reads CASSHARGVYDNSPLHF. Here the CDR3 DNA reads TGCGCCAGCAGCCATGCGCGCGGGGTATATGATAATTCACCCCTCCACTTT. The chain combines TRBV4-1 with TRBJ1-6; D is ambiguous. Germline V gene data show CDR1 as MGHRA and CDR2 as YSYEKL. V lost 3 bases, J lost 5 bases, and 17 bases lay in between. This CDR3 is built from 17 residues.

This clonotype was seen repeatedly, ten times or more. The J gene is TRBJ1-1, the V gene TRBV12-3 or TRBV12-4; D is unclear. There are 13 residues in the CDR3. V lost 3 bases to trimming and J lost 1 base, with 6 bases between them. The CDR3 DNA sequence: TGTGCCAGCAGTTTTCAAGCGAACACTGAAGCTTTCTTT. Amino acid sequence: CASSFQANTEAFF.

This clonotype turned up a few times. This chain's CDR3 is CATRVGAGIDTQYF. CDR3 sequence (DNA): TGTGCCACTAGGGTGGGGGCCGGGATAGATACGCAGTATTTT. This chain connects TRBV19 to TRBJ2-3; possible D gene TRBD1, 6 bases. The CDR3 covers 14 residues. The V end lost 10 bases, the J end lost 5 bases, and 19 bases lay between the germline ends. CDR1 LNHDA and CDR2 SQIVND come from the germline V gene (reference sequence).

This rearrangement joins TRBV5-4 to TRBJ2-3; D remains unclear. V was pared by 4 bases and J by 5 bases, with 11 bases between. This CDR3 spans 13 amino acids. Germline values: CDR1 SGHNT, CDR2 YYREEE (reference sequence). The CDR3 sequence is CASSRDFGDTQYF. The DNA for the CDR3 is TGTGCCAGCAGCCGAGACTTTGGAGATACGCAGTATTTT.

The chain has TRBV27 and TRBJ2-1; D is uncertain. From germline, CDR1 is MNHEY and CDR2 SMNVEV (reference sequence). V was clipped by 5 bases and J by 4 bases, with 12 bases between them. The CDR3 runs 14 residues. In nucleotides, the CDR3 is TGTGCCAGCAGTCCCCTGATCCAATACAATGAGCAGTTCTTC. As protein: CASSPLIQYNEQFF.

The chain has TRBV4-3 and TRBJ1-1; D is possibly TRBD1 (5 bases). From germline, CDR1 is LGHNA and CDR2 YSLEER. Deletions cut 1 base from V and 5 bases from J, with 11 bases between. The CDR3 has 14 residues. The chain's CDR3 is CASSQVGGGTEAFF. The DNA for the CDR3 is TGCGCCAGCAGCCAAGTCGGGGGGGGAACTGAAGCTTTCTTT.

This chain connects TRBV6-5 to TRBJ2-3, with D perhaps TRBD1 or TRBD2 (7 bases each). This CDR3 has 15 amino acids. Germline CDR1 is MNHEY and CDR2 is SVGAGI. V was clipped by 4 bases and J by 1 base, with 12 bases between them. CDR3: CASSWSGGGTDTQYF. Here the CDR3 DNA reads TGTGCCAGCAGTTGGTCAGGGGGGGGCACAGATACGCAGTATTTT.

In its sample, this clonotype was seen a few times. The gene calls are TRBV20-1 and TRBJ2-1; unclear D gene. Trimming cost V 2 bases and J 6 bases, with 11 bases left between them. This CDR3 contains 13 residues. Germline assignment: CDR1 DFQATT and CDR2 SNEGSKA (reference sequence). This chain's CDR3 is CSARRPAFNEQFF. The CDR3 coding sequence is TGCAGTGCTAGACGCCCAGCGTTCAATGAGCAGTTCTTC.

There are a few counts of this clonotype. This sequence joins TRBV20-1 and TRBJ1-4; D not certain. Germline loops: CDR1 DFQATT, CDR2 SNEGSKA (reference sequence). The CDR3 covers 14 residues. V was cut by 1 base and J by 0 bases, with 6 bases left in between. CDR3 region: CSARAVATNEKLFF. The CDR3 DNA reads as TGCAGTGCTAGAGCGGTTGCAACTAATGAAAAACTGTTTTTT.

This clonotype was observed a few times. The CDR3 is CATSDRQGFPPHF. The CDR3 region has the DNA TGTGCCACCAGTGATAGACAGGGTTTCCCTCCCCATTTT. This rearrangement joins TRBV24-1 to TRBJ1-5; TRBD1 aligns across 7 bases. In germline, CDR1 is KGHDR, CDR2 SFDVKD. This CDR3 spans 13 amino acids. The V segment lost 3 bases and the J segment 16 bases; nucleotides outside the gene matches: 11.

The rearrangement uses TRBV5-1 and TRBJ1-3; 9 bases agree with TRBD1. CDR3 size: 17 residues. CDR1 is SGHRS and CDR2 is YFSETQ in the germline V gene. Germline trimming cut 3 bases from V and 0 bases from J; bases unmatched to any gene: 7. The DNA of the CDR3 is TGCGCCAGCAGCTCTACGACAGGGGGTAACTCTGGAAACACCATATATTTT. It yields the protein CASSSTTGGNSGNTIYF.

The rearrangement uses TRBV12-3 or TRBV12-4 and TRBJ2-6; 7 bases align to TRBD1. The length of the CDR3 is 14 residues. V dropped 6 bases and J dropped 3; count of bases not matched to a gene: 2. The CDR3 loop is CASSRGFGANVLTF. The CDR3 nucleotides are TGTGCCAGCAGCAGGGGGTTTGGGGCCAACGTCCTGACTTTC.

In its sample, this clonotype was seen a few times. V usage is TRBV12-5 and J usage is TRBJ1-1, with D possibly matching TRBD1 (5 bases). Germline V gene data show CDR1 as LGHNT and CDR2 as FRNRAP. The V and J ends lost 4 bases and 3 bases respectively, with 12 bases between them. CDR3 length: 14 amino acids. CDR3 bases: TGTGCTAGTGGTTGCAGGGACTGCGACACTGAAGCTTTCTTT. The encoded protein is CASGCRDCDTEAFF.

This clonotype was seen more than once but under ten times. CDR3 amino acids: CASSLRSQVPYNEQFF. The CDR3 nucleotides are TGTGCCAGCAGCTTGCGGTCTCAGGTTCCCTACAATGAGCAGTTCTTC. V gene TRBV5-5 combines with J gene TRBJ2-1; no firm D call. V shed 1 base and J shed 2 bases, with 13 bases lying between them. This CDR3 is 16 amino acids long. Germline lookup yields CDR1 SGHKS and CDR2 YYEKEE (reference sequence).